This T cell receptor (beta chain) was sequenced during a study of regulatory T cells in long-lasting Graves disease. The study's findings and limits: Clonotypes that were public and shared totalled some 2,900 in persistent patients versus 750 to 1,000 in new patients.

The time point is: newly diagnosed GD, antithyroid drugs for less than 3 months. Scientists built the TCR library using RNA that was extracted from PBMCs. This clonotype was recorded a few times. Its specificity is unknown. Building of the TCR beta libraries involved iRepertoire HTBI primers and Arm-PCR of CDR3 regions. TCRdb reprocessed the multiplex PCR reads with MiXCR, giving one entry per CDR3 protein. This sample yields some 560,000 distinct CDR3 sequences, of which roughly 15% are seen a single time; more than 20% belongs to the top ten. CDR1 and CDR2 from the germline V gene are GTSNPN and SVGIG (reference sequence). The CDR3 is 13 residues long. V lost 5 bases and J 2 bases, leaving 12 bases between the germline ends. This same sample was also taken into another study, of T cells in Graves' hyperthyroidism and ophthalmopathy.

This chain connects TRBV30 to TRBJ1-2; no firm D call. Material: peripheral blood mononuclear cells (PBMCs), obtained at new diagnosis, from a patient treated with antithyroid drugs. This clonotype was sampled from a woman aged 35-65 years with Graves disease. CDR3 DNA: TGTGCCTGGTCTAGTGGTTCAAACTATGGCTACACCTTC. Amino acid sequence: CAWSSGSNYGYTF.